The clone carrying this T cell receptor (beta chain) was seen ten or more times. The same CDR3 can be traced to other DNA sequences in this sample. Participants reported their clinical history, and cohort assignment relied on those reports. The entry originates in a study of blood T cell repertoires in COVID-19. Study in general: The analysed material was cDNA or gDNA that came from T cells, B-cell-depleted T cells, or PBMCs.

The V segment lost 0 bases and the J segment 3 bases; nucleotides outside the gene matches: 1. Germline CDR1 reads SGHDT; CDR2 reads YYEEEE. The CDR3 spans 15 residues. The assay was immunoSEQ multiplex PCR, and TCRdb's table has in-frame clones only and misses some. This table has about 180,000 clones, approximately 80% appearing once. What was sequenced was PBMCs or T cells enriched from blood (not recorded which). The sequence derives from a man aged 50-59 years who had recovered from COVID-19. The V gene is TRBV5-6, the J gene TRBJ2-2, with TRBD1 matching over 8 bases. CDR3 DNA: TGTGCCAGCAGCTTGGTACAGGGGGACACCGGGGAGCTGTTTTTT. Encoded protein: CASSLVQGDTGELFF.